Below, 8 T cell receptor beta chains from the same sample are listed, as sequenced in a study of beta chain features in type 1 diabetes. As every portion of the isolated RNA was reverse transcribed, the sequencing read expressed TCRB transcripts. Generated by immunoSEQ multiplex PCR, the TCRdb table keeps only in-frame clones and is missing some. The data contain around 250,000 clones, around 65% of them singletons. The material sequenced was naive CD4+ T cells from blood. These receptors all come from a young man in good health.

This rearrangement joins TRBV29-1 to TRBJ1-1; perhaps TRBD1 as D (5 bases). The CDR3 covers 12 residues. The V gene lost 6 bases and the J gene lost 2 bases, with 10 bases spanning the gap. Germline CDR1 and CDR2: SQVTM and ANQGSEA. The CDR3 sequence: CSVSGTNTEAFF. The CDR3 nucleotides are TGCAGCGTCTCAGGGACTAACACTGAAGCTTTCTTT.

This clone was picked up a small number of times. V gene TRBV29-1 combines with J gene TRBJ1-1, with D maybe TRBD1 (5 bases). CDR3 length equals 14 residues. V lost 6 bases to trimming and J lost 1 base, with 15 bases between them. CDR1 and CDR2 from the germline V gene are SQVTM and ANQGSEA. The DNA of the CDR3 is TGCAGCGTCGCGCCGGGACGGGGGAACACTGAAGCTTTCTTT. It specifies CSVAPGRGNTEAFF.

This clone has only a few counts. The J gene is TRBJ2-6, the V gene TRBV7-2; no reliable D call. Germline-derived CDR1 and CDR2 are SGHTA and FQGNSA. CDR3 length equals 14 residues. Trimming cost V 5 bases and J 0 bases, with 5 bases left between them. CDR3 nucleotides: TGTGCCAGCAGCGCCCGCTCTGGGGCCAACGTCCTGACTTTC. As protein: CASSARSGANVLTF.

The chain combines TRBV7-2 with TRBJ2-3, with 10 bases that match TRBD2. The CDR3 contains 14 residues. Germline V gene data show CDR1 as SGHTA and CDR2 as FQGNSA. V shed 5 bases and J 5 bases; nucleotides not matched to a gene: 4. The CDR3 sequence is CASSPRTSGDTQYF. The CDR3 nucleotides are TGTGCCAGCAGCCCGAGGACTAGCGGAGATACGCAGTATTTT.

The V gene is TRBV5-4, the J gene TRBJ2-6, with D perhaps assigned TRBD1 or TRBD2 (6 bases each). There are 17 residues in the CDR3. Germline V gene sequence: CDR1 SGHNT, CDR2 YYREEE (reference sequence). The ends were cut back, 2 bases at V and 2 bases at J, with 14 bases in the middle. The chain's CDR3 is CASSFGGRTAGANVLTF. Here the CDR3 DNA reads TGTGCCAGCAGCTTCGGGGGCCGAACCGCTGGGGCCAACGTCCTGACTTTC.

This clone was detected only once. The rearrangement links TRBV5-4 to TRBJ2-1; TRBD2 aligns across 10 bases. Trimming removed 4 bases from V and 0 bases from J; junction bases left unmatched: 10. CDR3 length: 18 residues. The germline V gene has CDR1 SGHNT and CDR2 YYREEE (reference sequence). DNA of the CDR3: TGTGCCAGCAGCCCCCGGACTAGCGGTTCTCCCTCCTACAATGAGCAGTTCTTC. This encodes CASSPRTSGSPSYNEQFF. Together with reference TRBV5-4 and TRBJ2-1, the CDR3 gives the full variable domain: ETGVTQSPTHLIKTRGQQVTLRCSSQSGHNTVSWYQQALGQGPQFIFQYYREEENGRGNFPPRFSGLQFPNYSSELNVNALELDDSALYLCASSPRTSGSPSYNEQFFGPGTRLTVL.

The J gene is TRBJ2-1, the V gene TRBV7-2; no reliable D call. Germline V gene sequence: CDR1 SGHTA, CDR2 FQGNSA. This CDR3 is built from 11 residues. V lost 6 bases, J lost 8 bases, and 8 bases lay in between. The CDR3 sequence: CASSLHDEQFF. CDR3 coding DNA: TGTGCCAGCAGTCTCCATGATGAGCAGTTCTTC.

This clone has only one observation. The chain has TRBV29-1 and TRBJ2-7; TRBD2 might be the D (6 bases). Trimming took off 1 base at V and 6 bases at J, with 10 bases between the two ends. Germline V gene sequence: CDR1 SQVTM, CDR2 ANQGSEA. The CDR3 extends over 12 amino acids. CDR3 sequence reads: CSVEGDWREQYF. The DNA of the CDR3 is TGCAGCGTTGAAGGGGACTGGCGCGAGCAGTACTTC.